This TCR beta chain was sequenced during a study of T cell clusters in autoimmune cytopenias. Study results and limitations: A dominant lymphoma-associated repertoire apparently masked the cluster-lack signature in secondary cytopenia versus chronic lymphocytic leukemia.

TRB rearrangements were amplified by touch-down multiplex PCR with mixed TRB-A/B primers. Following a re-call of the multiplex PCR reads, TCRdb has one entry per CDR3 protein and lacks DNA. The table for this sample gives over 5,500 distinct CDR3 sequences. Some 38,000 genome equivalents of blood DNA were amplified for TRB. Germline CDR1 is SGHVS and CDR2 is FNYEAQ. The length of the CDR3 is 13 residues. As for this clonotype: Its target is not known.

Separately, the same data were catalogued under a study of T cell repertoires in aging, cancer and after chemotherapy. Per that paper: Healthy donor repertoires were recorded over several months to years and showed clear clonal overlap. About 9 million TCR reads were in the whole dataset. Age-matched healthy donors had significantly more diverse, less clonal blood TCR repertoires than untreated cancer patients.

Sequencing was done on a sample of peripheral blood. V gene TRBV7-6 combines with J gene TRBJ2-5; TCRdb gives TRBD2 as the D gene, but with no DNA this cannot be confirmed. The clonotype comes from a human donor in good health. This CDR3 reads CASRGRLEETQYF.